This T cell receptor beta chain was found in a study of blood T cell repertoires in COVID-19. Data came from immunoSEQ multiplex PCR; TCRdb stores just in-frame clones and leaves some out. Seen here are approximately 110,000 clones, about three quarters observed once, and the top ten hold approximately 6.3%. This clone was detected ten times or more. Per the germline V gene, CDR1 is SGHTA and CDR2 is FQGNSA. This CDR3 spans 17 amino acids. The V segment lost 5 bases and the J segment 1 base; nucleotides outside the gene matches: 9. Specimen: peripheral blood. The receptor comes from an older man with acute or convalescent COVID-19. The gene calls are TRBV7-2 and TRBJ2-2; TRBD2 matches 8 bases. In nucleotides, the CDR3 is TGTGCCAGCAGCCAATACACACTAGCGGTGAACACCGGGGAGCTGTTTTTT. Its translation: CASSQYTLAVNTGELFF.